The present T cell receptor (beta chain) was sequenced within a study of shared clonotypes between healthy human individuals. The wider study: Donors had three CD4 naive, three CD4 memory, two CD8 naive and one CD8 memory plate apiece.

With 6 bases clipped from V and 4 bases from J, the junction kept 12 bases outside the gene matches. Germline assignment: CDR1 MDHEN and CDR2 SYDVKM. This CDR3 contains 16 residues. From CD4+ cells came CD45RA+ naive and CD45RA-negative memory subsets. Study-level findings and limits: Sampling covered nothing but blood. Tissue TCR repertoires likely differ from those found in blood.

TCRdb keeps only in-frame clones here, not all; method: immunoSEQ multiplex PCR. The table lists 2 million to 2.5 million clones, roughly 95% of them singletons. Concerning this clone itself: The antigen remains unidentified.

This receptor was taken from a man aged 18 to 30 in good health. This chain joins TRBV28 and TRBJ2-7, with 10 bases that match TRBD2. The specimen was naive CD4+ T cells sorted from blood. Stated subset: CD45RA+ positively selected. DNA for the CDR3: TGTGCCAGCAGCTCCAGCGGGGGGGACTCTTTTTACGAGCAGTACTTC. Protein sequence: CASSSSGGDSFYEQYF.